The 24 T cell receptor beta chains listed next were all sequenced from one sample in a study of a mutant IDH1 vaccine in newly diagnosed glioma. Time point indicated: baseline, week 1 (first vaccination visit). Stated treatment: pre-vaccination baseline after standard-of-care therapy. Sequencing used immunoSEQ multiplex PCR; TCRdb keeps in-frame clones, though not all of them. This sample has tens of thousands of clones, with about four fifths found just once. The sequencing here drew on PBMCs, taken from a glioma patient treated with radiotherapy, temozolomide or both. These receptors were obtained from a woman in her fifties or sixties with glioma.

The chain joins TRBV2 to TRBJ2-3; possibly TRBD1 for D (6 bases). Germline-derived CDR1 and CDR2 are SNHLY and FYNNEI. The CDR3 length is 16 residues. Deletions cut 6 bases from V and 0 bases from J, with 16 bases between. CDR3 residues: CASSHRDTLSTDTQYF. CDR3 DNA sequence: TGTGCCAGCAGCCATCGGGACACCTTGAGCACAGATACGCAGTATTTT.

V is TRBV7-2 and J is TRBJ2-7, with TRBD1 identical over 9 bases. The CDR3 consists of 16 residues. Germline values: CDR1 SGHTA, CDR2 FQGNSA. V shed 2 bases and J 3 bases; nucleotides not matched to a gene: 8. The CDR3 DNA is TGTGCCAGCAGCTTATTCCGCGGGACAGGGTTCTACGAGCAGTACTTC. As protein: CASSLFRGTGFYEQYF.

CDR3 DNA sequence: TGTGCCAGCAGTGAACAGGGTACCGGGGAGCTGTTTTTT. This codes for CASSEQGTGELFF. This chain uses TRBV2 with TRBJ2-2; tentative D call: TRBD1 (5 bases). The germline gives CDR1 SNHLY, CDR2 FYNNEI. This CDR3 spans 13 amino acids. Deletions cut 2 bases from V and 5 bases from J, with 6 bases between.

The V gene is TRBV10-2, the J gene TRBJ2-5; 10 positions match TRBD2. V dropped 6 bases and J dropped 2; count of bases not matched to a gene: 6. The CDR3 is made up of 15 amino acids. Germline CDR1 is WSHSY and CDR2 is SAAADI. The CDR3 coding sequence is TGCGCCAGCAGGAGATCTAGCGGGGGACAAGAGACCCAGTACTTC. It codes for CASRRSSGGQETQYF.

This clone has just a few counts. This sequence joins TRBV5-4 and TRBJ1-1; TRBD1 matches 8 bases. CDR3 length equals 14 residues. Per germline, CDR1 SGHNT and CDR2 YYREEE (reference sequence). V was clipped by 4 bases and J by 5 bases; unmatched bases: 7. The chain's CDR3 is CASSPIGQGTEAFF. CDR3 nucleotides: TGTGCCAGCAGCCCCATTGGACAGGGTACTGAAGCTTTCTTT.

This clone was counted a single time. The J gene is TRBJ2-1, the V gene TRBV7-9, with 7 bases identical to TRBD2. Germline CDR1 reads SEHNR; CDR2 reads FQNEAQ (reference sequence). This CDR3 region has 15 residues. The trim removed 2 bases at V and 5 bases at J, leaving 6 bases unmatched. CDR3 nucleotide sequence: TGTGCCAGCAGCTTATACGCGGGGGTGAACAATGAGCAGTTCTTC. Its protein is CASSLYAGVNNEQFF.

V and J are TRBV30 and TRBJ2-7; 10 bases map to TRBD2. The CDR3 covers 14 residues. Germline trimming cut 7 bases from V and 1 base from J; bases unmatched to any gene: 7. The V gene's germline CDR1 is GTSNPN and CDR2 SVGIG (reference sequence). CDR3 loop: CASSGGSASYEQYF. The CDR3 coding sequence is TGTGCCTCTAGCGGGGGCTCAGCATCCTACGAGCAGTACTTC.

This chain connects TRBV6-4 to TRBJ2-3; 8 nucleotides match TRBD2. Germline CDR1 is MRHNA and CDR2 is SNTAGT. The CDR3 consists of 15 residues. The junction had 10 bases not matched to a gene; V was cut back by 5 bases and J by 6 bases. DNA for the CDR3: TGTGCCAGCAGTTTGGGCGGGGGGCCTTCGGATACGCAGTATTTT. Its protein is CASSLGGGPSDTQYF.

The V and J genes are TRBV9 and TRBJ1-2, with 8 nucleotides matching TRBD1. This CDR3 region has 15 residues. Germline V gene data show CDR1 as SGDLS and CDR2 as YYNGEE. V gave up 2 bases and J gave up 4 bases; unmatched junction bases: 7. CDR3 residues: CASSVATGDTYGYTF. The CDR3 region has the DNA TGTGCCAGCAGCGTCGCGACAGGGGATACCTATGGCTACACCTTC.

The V and J genes are TRBV2 and TRBJ1-1; D not certain. V was pared by 8 bases and J by 1 base, with 11 bases between. CDR3 length: 13 amino acids. The germline gives CDR1 SNHLY, CDR2 FYNNEI. Here the CDR3 DNA reads TGTGCCAGCTCTTTGTCGTCGAACACTGAAGCTTTCTTT. Protein sequence: CASSLSSNTEAFF.

The chain recombines TRBV5-1 with TRBJ1-3; tentatively, D is TRBD1 (5 bases). The ends were cut back, 4 bases at V and 0 bases at J, with 14 bases in the middle. The CDR3 sequence is 16 residues long. The germline V gene encodes CDR1 SGHRS and CDR2 YFSETQ. CDR3 coding DNA: TGCGCCAGCAGCGGGTTGGGACCGAACTCTGGAAACACCATATATTTT. It translates to CASSGLGPNSGNTIYF. The variable domain in full, completed from reference TRBV5-1 and TRBJ1-3, reads KAGVTQTPRYLIKTRGQQVTLSCSPISGHRSVSWYQQTPGQGLQFLFEYFSETQRNKGNFPGRFSGRQFSNSRSEMNVSTLELGDSALYLCASSGLGPNSGNTIYFGEGSWLTVV.

This chain links TRBV29-1 with TRBJ2-3, with 10 bases identical to TRBD2. The germline CDR1 and CDR2 sequences are SQVTM and ANQGSEA. V shed 6 bases and J 5 bases; nucleotides not matched to a gene: 5. CDR3 length equals 13 residues. The CDR3 here is CSVGLASGDTQYF. The CDR3 DNA follows: TGCAGCGTGGGACTAGCGTCAGGAGATACGCAGTATTTT.

V gene TRBV18 combines with J gene TRBJ2-5, with D possibly being TRBD1 (5 bases). The germline V gene has CDR1 KGHSH and CDR2 LQKENI. This CDR3 has 14 residues. Trimming removed 3 bases from V and 2 bases from J, with 10 bases in between. The DNA of the CDR3 is TGTGCCAGCTCACCGCAGGGAAATCAAGAGACCCAGTACTTC. Protein: CASSPQGNQETQYF.

This clone has just a few counts. The gene calls are TRBV28 and TRBJ2-1, with unresolved D. Between the trimmed V and J ends, which lost 2 bases and 9 bases, there was a span of 20 bases. From germline, CDR1 is MDHEN and CDR2 SYDVKM. CDR3 length equals 16 residues. In DNA form, the CDR3 reads TGTGCCAGCAGTTTAATTGACCCCTCTACCCGCGGTGAGCAGTTCTTC. This encodes CASSLIDPSTRGEQFF. The full variable domain, rest sourced from reference TRBV28 and TRBJ2-1, is DVKVTQSSRYLVKRTGEKVFLECVQDMDHENMFWYRQDPGLGLRLIYFSYDVKMKEKGDIPEGYSVSREKKERFSLILESASTNQTSMYLCASSLIDPSTRGEQFFGPGTRLTVL.

The chain employs TRBV29-1 and TRBJ2-5, with 7 bases matching TRBD1. CDR1 and CDR2 from the germline V gene are SQVTM and ANQGSEA. CDR3 length equals 14 residues. Losses at the gene ends were 1 base for V and 2 bases for J; bases not matched to a gene: 4. In nucleotides, the CDR3 is TGCAGCGTTGAAGTATTGGGACAGCAAGAGACCCAGTACTTC. It yields the protein CSVEVLGQQETQYF.

The chain couples TRBV6-5 to TRBJ1-3; no firm D call. The CDR3 consists of 11 residues. Germline V CDR1 and CDR2: MNHEY, SVGAGI. Between the trimmed V and J ends, which lost 7 bases and 4 bases, there was a span of 5 bases. The CDR3 loop reads CASIQGNTIYF. CDR3 nucleotide sequence: TGTGCCAGCATCCAAGGAAACACCATATATTTT.

The chain couples TRBV4-2 to TRBJ1-2; possible D gene TRBD1, 6 bases. V lost 0 bases to trimming and J lost 8 bases, with 19 bases between them. Germline-derived CDR1 and CDR2 are LGHNA and YNFKEQ. The CDR3 covers 16 residues. CDR3 coding DNA: TGTGCCAGCAGCCAAGATAGGACAGCGACCATGATGGGCTACACCTTC. Its translation is CASSQDRTATMMGYTF.

The chain carries TRBV18 and TRBJ2-5, with D perhaps TRBD2 (6 bases). Trimming took 3 bases from V and 3 from J, leaving 11 bases between them. The length of the CDR3 is 14 residues. Germline CDR1 is KGHSH and CDR2 is LQKENI. CDR3 nucleotide sequence: TGTGCCAGCTCACCGGCGGGGATGGAAGAGACCCAGTACTTC. This codes for CASSPAGMEETQYF.

The genes are TRBV4-3 and TRBJ2-3; 8 bases fit TRBD2. The V segment lost 0 bases and the J segment 5 bases; nucleotides outside the gene matches: 10. The length of the CDR3 is 17 residues. The germline gives CDR1 LGHNA, CDR2 YSLEER. CDR3 protein: CASSQDSGTSFGDTQYF. CDR3 sequence (DNA): TGCGCCAGCAGCCAAGATTCAGGGACTAGTTTTGGAGATACGCAGTATTTT.

The chain combines TRBV18 with TRBJ2-5; either TRBD1 or TRBD2 may fit D (5 bases each). Germline assignment: CDR1 KGHSH and CDR2 LQKENI. CDR3 length: 13 residues. The ends were cut back, 3 bases at V and 4 bases at J, with 9 bases in the middle. CDR3 loop: CASSPGTRETQYF. CDR3 nucleotide sequence: TGTGCCAGCTCACCCGGGACGAGAGAGACCCAGTACTTC.

This clone was detected only a few times. The genes are TRBV30 and TRBJ1-1; D may be TRBD1 (6 bases). Deletions cut 0 bases from V and 8 bases from J, with 13 bases between. Germline V lookup: CDR1 GTSNPN, CDR2 SVGIG (reference sequence). CDR3 length: 13 amino acids. This chain's CDR3 is CAWSVRGAAEAFF. CDR3 DNA: TGTGCCTGGAGTGTACGGGGGGCAGCGGAAGCTTTCTTT.

This clone was detected only a few times. The J gene is TRBJ2-5, the V gene TRBV29-1, with unresolved D. In germline, CDR1 is SQVTM, CDR2 ANQGSEA. The CDR3 contains 9 residues. V lost 5 bases and J lost 7, with 5 bases in between. The CDR3 coding sequence is TGCAGCGTTATAAGGACCCAGTACTTC. It encodes CSVIRTQYF.

The V and J genes are TRBV6-1 and TRBJ1-1, with TRBD1 as a possible D gene (5 bases). V lost 8 bases, J lost 10 bases, and 20 bases lay in between. There are 13 residues in the CDR3. CDR1 and CDR2 (germline): MNHNS, SASEGT. CDR3: CASGTRALRVAFF. The CDR3 nucleotides read TGTGCCAGCGGGACCAGGGCTCTTCGTGTAGCTTTCTTT.

The CDR3, as DNA: TGTGCCAGCAGTCCGGGACCTATTAACTATGGCTACACCTTC. Its protein is CASSPGPINYGYTF. This chain links TRBV4-2 with TRBJ1-2; D is possibly TRBD1 (5 bases). The V end lost 6 bases, the J end lost 1 base, and 12 bases lay between the germline ends. From germline, CDR1 is LGHNA and CDR2 YNFKEQ. The CDR3 is made up of 14 amino acids.